This T cell receptor beta chain was retrieved from a study of shared clonotypes between healthy human individuals. This clone has just a few counts. What it recognizes is unknown. It was CD45RO-negative cells, positively selected for CCR7, that made up naive CD8 cells, with terminally differentiated effector memory CD45RA+ cells excluded. Whole-study findings and limits: Generally, naive subsets (rather than memory subsets) showed larger estimated richness.

The CDR3 has 16 amino acids. Germline V gene data show CDR1 as WNHNN and CDR2 as SYGVQD (reference sequence). Trimming cost V 3 bases and J 3 bases, with 15 bases left between them. The assay was immunoSEQ multiplex PCR, and TCRdb's table has in-frame clones only and misses some. The sample lists about 2,200,000 clones, approximately 94% seen once, with approximately 1.7% in the top ten. The TCR was taken from a man younger than 30 in good health. Some clones in this sample may be carry-over from other donors' samples. Sequenced: naive CD8+ T cells from PBMCs. V is TRBV10-1 and J is TRBJ2-1; D not certain. Here the CDR3 reads CASSDLRNSGYNEQFF. The CDR3 bases are TGCGCCAGCAGTGACCTCAGGAACTCTGGCTACAATGAGCAGTTCTTC.